This T cell receptor (beta chain) was identified in a study of blood T cell repertoires in COVID-19. Study information: The United States, Italy and Spain supplied acute and convalescent COVID-19 samples. Sample material is recorded as cDNA or gDNA derived from T cells, B-cell-depleted T cells, or PBMCs.

The V gene's germline CDR1 is PRHDT and CDR2 FYEKMQ (reference sequence). The V gene end was trimmed by 6 bases and the J gene end by 1 base; junction bases not matched to a gene: 3. The CDR3 runs to 14 residues. As processed by the authors: Reference gene primers were amplified, and this amplification served to estimate nucleated cell counts. Sequencing was performed with immunoSEQ multiplex PCR; in TCRdb, only in-frame clones are kept and a portion is missing. From that table come the V and J calls and clone size; the DNA was used to work out D and trimming. The table includes 60,000 or so clones, around 85% detected once.

This chain connects TRBV13 to TRBJ2-3; 8 nucleotides agree with TRBD2. Sequences were obtained from peripheral blood. The TCR comes from a woman aged 65 to 85 with active COVID-19. In DNA, the CDR3 is TGTGCCAGCAGGGCTAGCGGGCGCACAGATACGCAGTATTTT. Amino acid sequence: CASRASGRTDTQYF.